This T cell receptor (beta chain) stems from a study of CXCR3-negative and CXCR3-positive naive CD8 T cells. At the level of the study: There were 140 million or so TRB reads altogether, and each library had about 1.5 +/- 0.3 million of them. Findings of the study overall: With respect to TRBV-TRBJ usage, naive CXCR3-negative and CXCR3-positive cells were similar; memory differed. Diversity proved comparably high across both naive subsets and much lower in memory CD8+ cells. CXCR3-positive naive cells had TRB CDR3s that were more hydrophobic than CXCR3-negative naive cells had.

The authors made the TRB cDNA libraries by 5' RACE using UMI labels. From its re-call of the 5' RACE reads, TCRdb lists each CDR3 protein once, without DNA. In all, the sample yields 150,000 to 180,000 distinct CDR3 sequences. Definition of naive CD8+ T cells rested on a CD45RO-CCR7+CD27+CD95- profile. For this clonotype: Its antigen is not identified.

In germline, CDR1 is SEHNR, CDR2 FQNEAQ (reference sequence). The CDR3 consists of 14 residues. The sequencing sample was made of naive CXCR3+ CD8+ T cells from blood. Documented subset: CD45RO-CCR7+CD27+CD95- naive CD8+ T cells expressing CXCR3 (TNR3+). This sequence originates from a human donor in good health. Some clones in this sample may be carry-over from other donors' samples. This rearrangement joins TRBV7-9 to TRBJ1-1. CDR3: CASSISEGSGEAFF.